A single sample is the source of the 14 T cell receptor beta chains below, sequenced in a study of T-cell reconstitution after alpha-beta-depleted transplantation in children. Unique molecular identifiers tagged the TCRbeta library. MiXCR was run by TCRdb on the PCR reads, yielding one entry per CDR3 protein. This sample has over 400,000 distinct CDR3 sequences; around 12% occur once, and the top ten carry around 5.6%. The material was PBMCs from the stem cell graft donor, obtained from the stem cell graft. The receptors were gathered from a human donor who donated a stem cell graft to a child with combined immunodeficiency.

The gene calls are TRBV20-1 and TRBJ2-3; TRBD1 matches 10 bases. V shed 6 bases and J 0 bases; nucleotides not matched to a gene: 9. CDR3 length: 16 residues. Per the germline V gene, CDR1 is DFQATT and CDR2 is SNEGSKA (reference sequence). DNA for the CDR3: TGCAGTGCCCAACGTTGGGACAGGGGAAGCACAGATACGCAGTATTTT. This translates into CSAQRWDRGSTDTQYF.

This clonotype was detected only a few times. CDR3 DNA: TGTGCCTCCAGGGGAGTGAGGCAGCCTAATGAGCAGTTCTTC. Protein sequence: CASRGVRQPNEQFF. The V and J genes are TRBV6-1 and TRBJ2-1, with D perhaps TRBD1 (6 bases). CDR1 MNHNS and CDR2 SASEGT come from the germline V gene. CDR3 size: 14 residues. Trimming stripped 11 bases from V and 7 bases from J, with 21 bases between.

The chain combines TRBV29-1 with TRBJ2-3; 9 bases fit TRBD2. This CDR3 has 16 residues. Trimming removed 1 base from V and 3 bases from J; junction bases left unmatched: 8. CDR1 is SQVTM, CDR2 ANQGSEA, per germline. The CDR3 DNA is TGCAGCGTTGAAGGCGGCGGGAGGGCCGGGACAGATACGCAGTATTTT. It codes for CSVEGGGRAGTDTQYF.

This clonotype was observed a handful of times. The CDR3 nucleotides read TGTGCCAGCAGTTACTCCCGGGGGGAGGGAAATATCCACGAGCAGTACTTC. Translated: CASSYSRGEGNIHEQYF. V and J are TRBV6-5 and TRBJ2-7, with TRBD2 matching over 7 bases. The CDR3 extends over 17 amino acids. Germline values: CDR1 MNHEY, CDR2 SVGAGI. V lost 0 bases and J lost 5; bases outside the gene matches: 13.

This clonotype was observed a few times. The CDR3 DNA sequence: TGTGCCAGCATCCGGGACAGGGCGCTCTACAATGAGCAGTTCTTC. This gives the protein CASIRDRALYNEQFF. This sequence joins TRBV12-3 or TRBV12-4 and TRBJ2-1; TRBD1 agrees at 9 bases. The V gene end was trimmed by 7 bases and the J gene end by 3 bases; junction bases not matched to a gene: 7. The CDR3 sequence is 15 residues long.

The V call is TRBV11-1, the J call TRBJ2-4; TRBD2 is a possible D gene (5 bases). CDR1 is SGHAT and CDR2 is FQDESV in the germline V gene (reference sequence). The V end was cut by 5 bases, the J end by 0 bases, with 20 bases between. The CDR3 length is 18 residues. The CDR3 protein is CASSAGDLAHLAKNIQYF. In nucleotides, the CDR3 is TGTGCCAGCAGCGCCGGCGACTTAGCGCACCTAGCCAAAAACATTCAGTACTTC. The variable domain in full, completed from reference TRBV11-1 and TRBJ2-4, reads EAEVAQSPRYKITEKSQAVAFWCDPISGHATLYWYRQILGQGPELLVQFQDESVVDDSQLPKDRFSAERLKGVDSTLKIQPAELGDSAMYLCASSAGDLAHLAKNIQYFGAGTRLSVL.

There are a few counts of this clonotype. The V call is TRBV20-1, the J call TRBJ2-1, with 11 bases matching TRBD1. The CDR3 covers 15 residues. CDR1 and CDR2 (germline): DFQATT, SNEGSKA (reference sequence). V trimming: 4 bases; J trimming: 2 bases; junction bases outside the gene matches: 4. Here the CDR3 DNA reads TGCAGTGCTACCCCGGGACAGGGGGCCTACAATGAGCAGTTCTTC. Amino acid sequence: CSATPGQGAYNEQFF.

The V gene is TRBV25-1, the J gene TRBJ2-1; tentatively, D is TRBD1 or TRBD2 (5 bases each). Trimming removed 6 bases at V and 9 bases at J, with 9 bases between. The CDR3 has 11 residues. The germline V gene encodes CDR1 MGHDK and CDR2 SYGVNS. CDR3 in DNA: TGTGCCAGCAGGGGGGTCGGTGAGCAGTTCTTC. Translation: CASRGVGEQFF.

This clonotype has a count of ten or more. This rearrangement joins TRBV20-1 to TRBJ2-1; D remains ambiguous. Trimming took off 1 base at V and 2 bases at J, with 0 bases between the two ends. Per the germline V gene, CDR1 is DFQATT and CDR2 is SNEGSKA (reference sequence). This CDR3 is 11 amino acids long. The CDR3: CSARAYNEQFF. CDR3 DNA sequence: TGCAGTGCTAGAGCCTACAATGAGCAGTTCTTC.

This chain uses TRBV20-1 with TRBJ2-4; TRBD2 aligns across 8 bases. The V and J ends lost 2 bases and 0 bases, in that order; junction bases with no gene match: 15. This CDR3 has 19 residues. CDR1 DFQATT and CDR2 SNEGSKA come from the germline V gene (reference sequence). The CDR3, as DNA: TGCAGTGCTAGAACGAGAGAACAGCGGGGGAGACTAGCCAAAAACATTCAGTACTTC. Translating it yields CSARTREQRGRLAKNIQYF.

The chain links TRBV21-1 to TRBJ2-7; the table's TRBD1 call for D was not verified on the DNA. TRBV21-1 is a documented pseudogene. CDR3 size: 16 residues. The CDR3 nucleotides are TGTGCCAGCAGCTCCAGGACAGGAAAGAGCTCCTACGAGCAGTACTTC. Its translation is CASSSRTGKSSYEQYF.

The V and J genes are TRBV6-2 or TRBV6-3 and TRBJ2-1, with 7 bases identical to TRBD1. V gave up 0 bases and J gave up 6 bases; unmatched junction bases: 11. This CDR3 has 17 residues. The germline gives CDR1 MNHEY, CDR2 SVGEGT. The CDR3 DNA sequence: TGTGCCAGCAGTTACTCGGAAGTAGGGGGCGCGATCAATGAGCAGTTCTTC. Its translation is CASSYSEVGGAINEQFF.

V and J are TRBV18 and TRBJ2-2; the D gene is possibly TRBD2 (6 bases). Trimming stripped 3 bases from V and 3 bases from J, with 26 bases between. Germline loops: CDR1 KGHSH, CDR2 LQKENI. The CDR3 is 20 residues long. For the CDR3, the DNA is TGTGCCAGCTCACCCAGGGACCTCTCTTTGGGGACTCCGGACACCGGGGAGCTGTTTTTT. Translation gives CASSPRDLSLGTPDTGELFF.

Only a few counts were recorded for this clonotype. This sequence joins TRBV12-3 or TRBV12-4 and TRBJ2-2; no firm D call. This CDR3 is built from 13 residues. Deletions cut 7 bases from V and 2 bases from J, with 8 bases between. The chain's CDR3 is CASNLLNTGELFF. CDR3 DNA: TGTGCCAGCAACCTCTTAAACACCGGGGAGCTGTTTTTT.